This TCR beta chain was captured by sequencing in a study of shared clonotypes between healthy human individuals. Data came from immunoSEQ multiplex PCR; TCRdb stores just in-frame clones and leaves some out. Altogether about 980,000 clones are present, more than 75% being singletons, with the ten largest covering roughly 1.5%. As regards this clone: Sequence at one end of the junction differs from germline and may be a read error.

Germline loops: CDR1 SSHAT, CDR2 FNYEAQ (reference sequence). The CDR3 spans 15 residues. Input material: memory CD4+ T cells sorted from blood. Subset reported: CD45RA-negative fraction. The chain has TRBV7-7 and TRBJ2-5; 11 positions agree with TRBD2. The clonotype was recovered from a man in his late teens or twenties in good health. CDR3 nucleotides: TGTGCTAGCAGCTTAGATCTAGCGGGAGGAGCGACCCAGTACTTC. Its translation: CASSLDLAGGATQYF.